This TCR beta chain emerged from a study of early T cells in non-severe SARS-CoV-2 infection. V shed 4 bases and J 2 bases; nucleotides not matched to a gene: 8. This CDR3 spans 15 amino acids. Germline CDR1 reads MDHEN; CDR2 reads SYDVKM. As to this clonotype: What it binds is not known.

Individual cDNA molecules were tagged with unique molecular identifiers, the study reported. One entry per CDR3 protein results from TCRdb running MiXCR on the 5' RACE reads. The table lists around 82,000 distinct CDR3 sequences, about an eighth of them singletons. Study-wide results and limits: Missing private and CD4 specificities, VDJdb matching favored anti-spike CD8 responses.

The rearrangement links TRBV28 to TRBJ2-7; the match to TRBD1 covers 7 bases. Sample: whole blood. The sequence was obtained from an adult who was a healthcare worker with PCR-confirmed SARS-CoV-2 infection or an uninfected control (not recorded which). The CDR3, as DNA: TGTGCCAGCAGTTCAACCGGGACAGCTACCTACGAGCAGTACTTC. Translation: CASSSTGTATYEQYF.